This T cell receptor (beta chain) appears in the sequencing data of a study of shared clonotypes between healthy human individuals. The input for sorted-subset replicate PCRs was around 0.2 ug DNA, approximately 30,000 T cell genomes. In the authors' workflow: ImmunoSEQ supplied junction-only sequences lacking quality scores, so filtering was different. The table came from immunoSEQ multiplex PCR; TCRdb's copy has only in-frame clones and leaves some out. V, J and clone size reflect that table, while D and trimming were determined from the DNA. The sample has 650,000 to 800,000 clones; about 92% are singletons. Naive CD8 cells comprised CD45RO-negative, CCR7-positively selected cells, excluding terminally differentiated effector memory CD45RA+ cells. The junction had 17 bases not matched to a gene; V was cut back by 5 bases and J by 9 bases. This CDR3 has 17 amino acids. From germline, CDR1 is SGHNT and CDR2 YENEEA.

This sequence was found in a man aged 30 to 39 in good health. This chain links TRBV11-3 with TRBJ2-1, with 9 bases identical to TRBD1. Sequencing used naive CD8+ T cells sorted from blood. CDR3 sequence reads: CASSPQSWDRDFIEQFF. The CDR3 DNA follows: TGTGCCAGCAGCCCCCAATCCTGGGACAGGGATTTTATTGAGCAGTTCTTC.